The 31 T cell receptor beta chains below all came from one sample that was sequenced in a study of blood T cell repertoires in COVID-19. TCRdb keeps only in-frame clones here, not all; method: immunoSEQ multiplex PCR. The data show hundreds of thousands of clones, with around 81% seen just once and roughly 8% held by the top ten. Sequencing was performed on peripheral blood. The receptors were gathered from a woman aged 80 or older with COVID-19, enrolled during active disease.

The chain combines TRBV29-1 with TRBJ2-7, with D possibly matching TRBD1 (5 bases). The CDR3 consists of 13 residues. CDR1 and CDR2 (germline): SQVTM, ANQGSEA. Trimming removed 3 bases at V and 5 bases at J, with 14 bases between. The CDR3 DNA reads TGCAGCGTTGAGAGGCAGGGTCGTAACGAGCAGTACTTC. Its translation: CSVERQGRNEQYF.

This chain joins TRBV29-1 and TRBJ1-3, with a tentative D call TRBD1 (6 bases). This CDR3 contains 13 residues. Trimming removed 4 bases from V and 1 base from J, with 8 bases in between. CDR1 SQVTM and CDR2 ANQGSEA come from the germline V gene. CDR3 sequence: CSVGRGSGNTIYF. CDR3 in DNA: TGCAGCGTTGGCAGGGGATCTGGAAACACCATATATTTT.

The chain is built from TRBV7-2 and TRBJ2-3; tentative D call: TRBD2 (6 bases). Trimming removed 5 bases from V and 2 bases from J, with 14 bases in between. Per germline, CDR1 SGHTA and CDR2 FQGNSA. CDR3 length: 15 amino acids. CDR3 in amino acids: CASSEQGLHTDTQYF. CDR3 coding DNA: TGTGCCAGCAGCGAGCAGGGACTTCACACAGATACGCAGTATTTT.

The rearrangement links TRBV9 to TRBJ2-1; 7 nucleotides align to TRBD2. Germline lookup yields CDR1 SGDLS and CDR2 YYNGEE. There are 15 residues in the CDR3. The ends lost 0 bases at V and 2 bases at J; junction bases unmatched: 2. The CDR3 DNA is TGTGCCAGCAGCGTAGAGAGCGGGACCTACAATGAGCAGTTCTTC. Translation: CASSVESGTYNEQFF. Full variable domain (remainder filled in from reference TRBV9 and TRBJ2-1): DSGVTQTPKHLITATGQRVTLRCSPRSGDLSVYWYQQSLDQGLQFLIQYYNGEERAKGNILERFSAQQFPDLHSELNLSSLELGDSALYFCASSVESGTYNEQFFGPGTRLTVL.

This chain connects TRBV5-1 to TRBJ1-2; 8 bases align to TRBD1. V was clipped by 1 base and J by 6 bases; unmatched bases: 11. This CDR3 spans 16 amino acids. Germline loops: CDR1 SGHRS, CDR2 YFSETQ. For the CDR3, the DNA is TGCGCCAGCAGCTTGATGGCAGGGGGCGCTGAAGATGGCTACACCTTC. It translates to CASSLMAGGAEDGYTF.

The V call is TRBV27, the J call TRBJ1-6; 9 positions match TRBD1. CDR1 is MNHEY and CDR2 is SMNVEV in the germline V gene (reference sequence). V dropped 5 bases and J dropped 4; count of bases not matched to a gene: 6. The CDR3 contains 16 residues. CDR3 loop: CASSTLQGAYNSPLHF. CDR3 DNA sequence: TGTGCCAGCAGTACCTTACAGGGGGCTTATAATTCACCCCTCCACTTT.

The chain uses TRBV7-2 and TRBJ2-5, with TRBD1 identical over 7 bases. This CDR3 contains 15 residues. Germline values: CDR1 SGHTA, CDR2 FQGNSA. V lost 1 base and J lost 2; bases outside the gene matches: 4. For the CDR3, the DNA is TGTGCCAGCAGCTTAGACAGGGGAGAACAAGAGACCCAGTACTTC. Protein product: CASSLDRGEQETQYF. Full variable domain (outside the CDR3, taken from reference TRBV7-2 and TRBJ2-5): GAGVSQSPSNKVTEKGKDVELRCDPISGHTALYWYRQSLGQGLEFLIYFQGNSAPDKSGLPSDRFSAERTGGSVSTLTIQRTQQEDSAVYLCASSLDRGEQETQYFGPGTRLLVL.

The gene calls are TRBV4-2 and TRBJ2-3, with unresolved D. Trimming cost V 6 bases and J 5 bases, with 6 bases left between them. The CDR3 is 11 residues long. Germline CDR1 reads LGHNA; CDR2 reads YNFKEQ. CDR3 coding DNA: TGTGCCAGCAGTTTCTTAGATACGCAGTATTTT. Translating it yields CASSFLDTQYF.

This chain links TRBV6-5 with TRBJ2-5, with D unresolved. Germline CDR1 MNHEY, CDR2 SVGAGI. The CDR3 is made up of 14 amino acids. V shed 5 bases and J shed 1 base, with 11 bases lying between them. DNA of the CDR3: TGTGCCAGCAGTCACCTGGGCAGCCAAGAGACCCAGTACTTC. Translated, it gives CASSHLGSQETQYF.

The genes are TRBV6-5 and TRBJ1-1, with D possibly matching TRBD1 (5 bases). This CDR3 is 14 amino acids long. Trimming removed 4 bases at V and 11 bases at J, with 20 bases between. The germline CDR1 and CDR2 sequences are MNHEY and SVGAGI. The CDR3 coding sequence is TGTGCCAGCAGTTCCACGGGACTCATCAAAAGGGCTTTCTTT. Translated, it gives CASSSTGLIKRAFF.

This clone was counted a few times. This chain uses TRBV7-9 with TRBJ1-1, with TRBD1 matching 7 bases. There are 13 residues in the CDR3. Losses at the gene ends were 5 bases for V and 4 bases for J; bases not matched to a gene: 4. Germline CDR1 is SEHNR and CDR2 is FQNEAQ (reference sequence). CDR3 nucleotide sequence: TGTGCCAGCAGCAAGGGGGCGTCCACTGAAGCTTTCTTT. Its protein is CASSKGASTEAFF.

V is TRBV5-1 and J is TRBJ2-7; TRBD2 might be the D (5 bases). The CDR3 is 13 amino acids. In germline, CDR1 is SGHRS, CDR2 YFSETQ. Trimming removed 3 bases at V and 5 bases at J, with 12 bases between. The CDR3 DNA sequence: TGCGCCAGCAGCTCCAGTAGCGCCCACGAGCAGTACTTC. Translation: CASSSSSAHEQYF.

V usage is TRBV27 and J usage is TRBJ1-6; TRBD1 matches at 12 bases. Losses at the gene ends were 5 bases for V and 8 bases for J; bases not matched to a gene: 16. The germline CDR1 and CDR2 sequences are MNHEY and SMNVEV (reference sequence). This CDR3 has 19 residues. CDR3 sequence: CASSPLRDRGLLPYSPLHF. CDR3 coding DNA: TGTGCCAGCAGTCCGCTTCGGGACAGGGGGCTCCTTCCGTATTCACCCCTCCACTTT.

This chain connects TRBV7-8 to TRBJ2-3, with TRBD2 matching over 10 bases. V trimming: 5 bases; J trimming: 2 bases; junction bases outside the gene matches: 7. The CDR3 totals 16 residues. The V gene's germline CDR1 is SGHVS and CDR2 FQNEAQ. CDR3 nucleotides: TGTGCCAGCAGCCCCAGACTAGCGGGCCCCACAGATACGCAGTATTTT. As protein: CASSPRLAGPTDTQYF.

V gene TRBV5-4 combines with J gene TRBJ1-2, with a possible D match to TRBD1 (5 bases). This CDR3 contains 15 residues. With 0 bases removed from V and 4 bases from J, the gap between germline ends came to 13 bases. Germline V gives CDR1 SGHNT, CDR2 YYREEE (reference sequence). The CDR3 DNA is TGTGCCAGCAGCTTGGGGGGAAGGGACTCCTATGGCTACACCTTC. Its protein is CASSLGGRDSYGYTF.

The V call is TRBV7-9, the J call TRBJ2-2; 8 nucleotides line up with TRBD1. The CDR3 is 15 residues long. Unmatched junction bases numbered 5, after V lost 5 bases and J lost 3 bases. CDR1 and CDR2 from the germline V gene are SEHNR and FQNEAQ (reference sequence). CDR3 sequence (DNA): TGTGCCAGCAGCCACCGGGACAGGCACACCGGGGAGCTGTTTTTT. The encoded protein is CASSHRDRHTGELFF.

This clone was recorded once. V usage is TRBV18 and J usage is TRBJ2-1; TRBD1 matches at 7 bases. Germline V gene lookup returns CDR1 KGHSH and CDR2 LQKENI. The V gene end was trimmed by 6 bases and the J gene end by 1 base; junction bases not matched to a gene: 3. CDR3 length equals 14 residues. The CDR3: CASSDRLSYNEQFF. The CDR3 DNA is TGTGCCAGCTCGGACAGGTTATCCTACAATGAGCAGTTCTTC. Supplemented by reference TRBV18 and TRBJ2-1, the full variable domain reads NAGVMQNPRHLVRRRGQEARLRCSPMKGHSHVYWYRQLPEEGLKFMVYLQKENIIDESGMPKERFSAEFPKEGPSILRIQQVVRGDSAAYFCASSDRLSYNEQFFGPGTRLTVL.

The rearrangement uses TRBV10-3 and TRBJ1-1, with 7 positions matching TRBD1. This CDR3 has 14 residues. V shed 2 bases and J 4 bases; nucleotides not matched to a gene: 4. Germline CDR1 ENHRY, CDR2 SYGVKD. CDR3 protein: CAISEETGATEAFF. The DNA of the CDR3 is TGTGCCATCAGTGAGGAAACAGGGGCCACTGAAGCTTTCTTT.

This clone has just one count. The chain is built from TRBV7-2 and TRBJ1-2; D ambiguous. CDR1 is SGHTA, CDR2 FQGNSA, per germline. Trimming removed 5 bases at V and 4 bases at J, with 11 bases between. The CDR3 consists of 13 residues. The CDR3 spells CASSPRPGYGYTF. The CDR3 DNA follows: TGTGCCAGCAGCCCACGACCGGGCTATGGCTACACCTTC. The variable domain in full, completed from reference TRBV7-2 and TRBJ1-2, reads GAGVSQSPSNKVTEKGKDVELRCDPISGHTALYWYRQSLGQGLEFLIYFQGNSAPDKSGLPSDRFSAERTGGSVSTLTIQRTQQEDSAVYLCASSPRPGYGYTFGSGTRLTVV.

Turning to this clone: No DNA is shown, since the ends of the CDR3 on it are uncertain; the CDR3 is the one TCRdb lists. This chain links TRBV11-1 with TRBJ2-7; no check of the table's D call, TRBD1, against the DNA was made. The CDR3 numbers 15 amino acids, ends counted. Per the germline V gene, CDR1 is SGHAT and CDR2 is FQDESV (reference sequence). The chain's CDR3 is CASSTSGQGPYEQYF.

The chain carries TRBV11-2 and TRBJ2-1; TRBD2 matches at 7 bases. In germline, CDR1 is SGHAT, CDR2 FQNNGV. CDR3 length: 15 residues. J was trimmed by 6 bases and V by 5 bases; bases with no gene match: 10. The CDR3 DNA follows: TGTGCCAGCAGCCCTAGGGAGGGTATCGGCAATGAGCAGTTCTTC. Amino acid sequence: CASSPREGIGNEQFF.

The chain combines TRBV5-1 with TRBJ2-5, with D tentatively TRBD1 (5 bases). Germline CDR1 and CDR2: SGHRS and YFSETQ. Trimming removed 1 base at V and 4 bases at J, with 14 bases between. The CDR3 totals 15 residues. Here the CDR3 DNA reads TGCGCCAGCAGCTTGCAGGGTGTGCGCGGAGAGACCCAGTACTTC. Protein product: CASSLQGVRGETQYF. Complete variable domain (other parts from reference TRBV5-1 and TRBJ2-5): KAGVTQTPRYLIKTRGQQVTLSCSPISGHRSVSWYQQTPGQGLQFLFEYFSETQRNKGNFPGRFSGRQFSNSRSEMNVSTLELGDSALYLCASSLQGVRGETQYFGPGTRLLVL.

The rearrangement links TRBV6-5 to TRBJ2-7; tentatively, D is TRBD2 (5 bases). The V end was cut by 6 bases, the J end by 1 base, with 7 bases between. This CDR3 is 12 amino acids long. CDR1 and CDR2 from the germline V gene are MNHEY and SVGAGI. In nucleotides, the CDR3 is TGTGCCAGCAGACCGGGGTCCTACGAGCAGTACTTC. It translates to CASRPGSYEQYF.

The chain links TRBV6-5 to TRBJ1-5; 7 bases match TRBD1. Trimming took 6 bases from V and 1 from J; bases not matched to a gene: 6. Germline V gives CDR1 MNHEY, CDR2 SVGAGI. CDR3 length: 15 residues. CDR3 nucleotides: TGTGCCAGCAGGGTCGACAGGGTGAGCAATCAGCCCCAGCATTTT. Protein: CASRVDRVSNQPQHF.

J is TRBJ1-5 and V is TRBV18; D gene unclear. Germline CDR1 KGHSH, CDR2 LQKENI. This CDR3 region has 13 residues. Trimming took 6 bases from V and 7 from J, leaving 13 bases between them. The CDR3 coding sequence is TGTGCCAGCTCCTCCTCTCTTGGCCAGCCCCAGCATTTT. Translation gives CASSSSLGQPQHF.

This sequence joins TRBV19 and TRBJ2-1; the match to TRBD1 covers 7 bases. CDR1 is LNHDA and CDR2 is SQIVND in the germline V gene (reference sequence). V lost 1 base to trimming and J lost 3 bases; unmatched junction nucleotides: 3. There are 15 residues in the CDR3. The CDR3 nucleotides read TGTGCCAGTAGTATAGGGGACAGTATCTACAATGAGCAGTTCTTC. It yields the protein CASSIGDSIYNEQFF.

CDR3 DNA sequence: TGCGCCAGCAGGGACAGTTCGAACACTGAAGCTTTCTTT. The encoded protein is CASRDSSNTEAFF. The chain employs TRBV10-1 and TRBJ1-1; D is possibly TRBD1 (6 bases). Germline V gives CDR1 WNHNN, CDR2 SYGVQD (reference sequence). This CDR3 has 13 residues. V was cut by 6 bases and J by 1 base, with 9 bases left in between.

This clone was observed once. The chain combines TRBV27 with TRBJ2-7; D might be TRBD2 (5 bases). The CDR3 spans 13 residues. Between the trimmed V and J ends, which lost 3 bases and 6 bases, there was a span of 12 bases. Germline values: CDR1 MNHEY, CDR2 SMNVEV (reference sequence). This CDR3 is CASSLRGRGEQYF. The CDR3 region has the DNA TGTGCCAGCAGTTTGAGAGGGCGAGGCGAGCAGTACTTC.

This chain connects TRBV4-1 to TRBJ1-2; 9 bases agree with TRBD1. The germline V gene encodes CDR1 MGHRA and CDR2 YSYEKL. This CDR3 is 18 amino acids long. V dropped 4 bases and J dropped 5; count of bases not matched to a gene: 17. The chain's CDR3 is CASSPTTSRDRERYGYTF. In DNA, the CDR3 is TGCGCCAGCAGCCCTACTACTTCCCGGGACAGGGAAAGGTATGGCTACACCTTC.

This rearrangement joins TRBV6-2 or TRBV6-3 to TRBJ2-3, with TRBD2 matching 10 bases. J was trimmed by 5 bases and V by 4 bases; bases with no gene match: 9. CDR3 length equals 16 residues. Germline CDR1 reads MNHEY; CDR2 reads SVGEGT. CDR3 nucleotide sequence: TGTGCCAGCAGTTCCTGGACTAGCGGCCTGAGAGATACGCAGTATTTT. This codes for CASSSWTSGLRDTQYF.

The V and J genes are TRBV2 and TRBJ2-5; D might be TRBD2 (5 bases). The CDR3 extends over 13 amino acids. V lost 4 bases and J lost 3, with 9 bases in between. Germline loops: CDR1 SNHLY, CDR2 FYNNEI. The CDR3 protein is CASSVRTEETQYF. The CDR3, as DNA: TGTGCCAGCAGTGTAAGGACTGAAGAGACCCAGTACTTC.